Listed below are T cell receptor beta chains from one sample, sequenced in a study of T cell responses to AZD1222 COVID-19 vaccine. The protocol was immunoSEQ multiplex PCR, while the TCRdb copy is restricted to in-frame clones and leaves out a portion. This sample has under 110,000 clones; around 90% occur once, and the top ten carry 5% to 5.5%. Sample: peripheral blood, taken on day 0 of AZD1222 vaccination. The receptors were sampled from an adult in good health. Each CDR3 is given with its conserved first and last residue. Fields, in order: D gene, clone size, J gene, V gene, CDR3 protein, CDR3 DNA. A D gene is named only where the DNA matches it firmly. Expanded clones get a size class; other rows say once, few or many, or leave the size out.

TRBD2	once	TRBJ2-1	TRBV7-7	CASSLTSGRGDEQFF	TGTGCTAGCAGCCTAACTAGCGGGAGAGGCGATGAGCAGTTCTTC
-	-	TRBJ1-5	TRBV27	CASSHGTLWGNQPQHF	TGTGCCAGCAGTCACGGGACCCTCTGGGGCAATCAGCCCCAGCATTTT
-	-	TRBJ2-7	TRBV7-9	CASSLAPISYEQYF	TGTGCCAGCAGCTTAGCCCCTATATCCTACGAGCAGTACTTC
-	-	TRBJ2-5	TRBV6-5	CASSYGGTQETQYF	TGTGCCAGCAGTTACGGCGGTACCCAAGAGACCCAGTACTTC
TRBD2	-	TRBJ2-7	TRBV6-2/TRBV6-3	CASSYEASGHSYEQYF	TGTGCCAGCAGTTACGAGGCTAGCGGGCACTCCTACGAGCAGTACTTC
TRBD2	-	TRBJ2-7	TRBV5-8	CASSSDRTSGTYEQYF	TGTGCCAGCAGCTCGGACAGGACTAGCGGAACTTACGAGCAGTACTTC
-	-	TRBJ1-2	TRBV20-1	CSVQGNYGYTF	TGCAGCGTCCAGGGGAACTATGGCTACACCTTC
TRBD1	once	TRBJ2-5	TRBV5-1	CASSPRGSTQETQYF	TGCGCCAGCAGCCCCAGGGGGTCAACTCAAGAGACCCAGTACTTC
-	-	TRBJ1-5	TRBV4-2	CASSQDLGLSNQPQHF	TGTGCCAGCAGCCAAGATTTGGGACTTAGCAATCAGCCCCAGCATTTT
-	-	TRBJ2-1	TRBV2	CASQGGDEQFF	TGTGCCAGCCAAGGGGGGGATGAGCAGTTCTTC
-	-	TRBJ2-2	TRBV11-3	CASSRPPGELFF	TGTGCCAGCAGCCGCCCCCCCGGGGAGCTGTTTTTT
TRBD1	once	TRBJ2-7	TRBV5-1	CASSQGAPYSYEQYF	TGCGCCAGCAGCCAGGGGGCTCCCTACTCCTACGAGCAGTACTTC
TRBD2	-	TRBJ2-6	TRBV12-5	CASGPGLAGSSGANVLTF	TGTGCTAGTGGTCCTGGACTAGCGGGCTCCTCTGGGGCCAACGTCCTGACTTTC
TRBD1	-	TRBJ2-1	TRBV19	CASTGTGRYNEQFF	TGTGCCAGTACCGGGACAGGGAGATACAATGAGCAGTTCTTC
-	-	TRBJ1-1	TRBV11-2	CASSLSRPNTEAFF	TGTGCCAGCAGCTTAAGTCGTCCGAACACTGAAGCTTTCTTT
TRBD1	-	TRBJ2-1	TRBV7-3	CASSLNRGNEQFF	TGTGCCAGCAGCTTAAACAGGGGAAATGAGCAGTTCTTC
TRBD2	-	TRBJ2-7	TRBV4-1	CASSQGLAGSYEQYF	TGCGCCAGCAGCCAGGGACTAGCGGGATCCTACGAGCAGTACTTC
-	-	TRBJ2-1	TRBV5-1	CASSLRGAVDEQFF	TGCGCCAGCAGCTTGCGGGGGGCGGTGGATGAGCAGTTCTTC
-	-	TRBJ2-1	TRBV27	CASSSLGSGSYNEQFF	TGTGCCAGCAGTTCCCTGGGGAGCGGTTCCTACAATGAGCAGTTCTTC
-	-	TRBJ1-2	TRBV28	CAIVGLRDYGYTF	TGTGCCATCGTGGGGTTACGGGACTATGGCTACACCTTC
-	-	TRBJ1-6	TRBV6-5	CASTKEYNSPLHF	TGTGCCAGCACCAAGGAGTATAATTCACCCCTCCACTTT
-	-	TRBJ2-4	TRBV6-5	CASTGQRNIQYF	TGTGCCAGCACGGGGCAGAGAAACATTCAGTACTTC